Each of the 7 T cell receptor beta chains below was sequenced from the same sample in a study of tumor and adjacent non-tumor tissue in lung cancer. A modified ARM-PCR protocol with three rounds of nested PCR amplified TCRbeta. TCRdb passed the multiplex PCR reads through MiXCR, listing each CDR3 protein once. The sample contains about 200,000 distinct CDR3 sequences, roughly 70% of which appear only once. RNA was extracted from bulk tissue without any cell sorting. The sample was lung tumor tissue. The receptors stem from a man between 60 and 70 years old with non-small cell lung cancer.

For this clonotype: Since a much larger clone is just one base distant, this may be a read error. The chain couples TRBV4-1 to TRBJ2-7; no firm D call. The germline gives CDR1 MGHRA, CDR2 YSYEKL. Trimming shortened V by 3 bases and J by 3 bases, and 9 bases separated the two germline ends. This CDR3 comprises 13 residues. The CDR3 loop reads CASSHTDDYEQYF. The CDR3 nucleotides are TGCGCCAGCAGCCATACGGATGACTACGAGCAGTACTTC.

Note on this clonotype: This CDR3 fails to terminate in the conserved phenylalanine or tryptophan, so it likely reflects a read error. The chain links TRBV5-4 to TRBJ2-5; 7 nucleotides line up with TRBD1. Germline CDR1 reads SGHNT; CDR2 reads YYREEE (reference sequence). CDR3 length: 15 amino acids. DNA of the CDR3: TGTGCCTGCAGTAAAGACAGGGCTGTATGGGAGACCCAGTACTTA. Protein sequence: CACSKDRAVWETQYL.

This clonotype was found many times. The chain uses TRBV20-1 and TRBJ1-2; D possibly corresponds to TRBD1 (5 bases). The CDR3 has 13 residues. Germline loops: CDR1 DFQATT, CDR2 SNEGSKA (reference sequence). The V end was cut by 4 bases, the J end by 8 bases, with 17 bases between. CDR3 loop: CSATDSRVWGYTF. The CDR3 DNA reads as TGCAGTGCTACCGACAGTCGCGTTTGGGGCTACACCTTC.

This clonotype was observed many times. V gene TRBV20-1 combines with J gene TRBJ1-5, with TRBD1 matching over 8 bases. J was trimmed by 2 bases and V by 3 bases; bases with no gene match: 6. Looked up from germline, CDR1 is DFQATT and CDR2 is SNEGSKA (reference sequence). The CDR3 has 15 residues. CDR3 bases: TGCAGTGCTAGCCCAGGGGGCAGGGGCAATCAGCCCCAGCATTTT. It specifies CSASPGGRGNQPQHF.

Worth noting for this clonotype: A much more abundant neighbour one base away suggests this may be a read error. This chain links TRBV20-1 with TRBJ2-1; D gene unclear. The V end was cut by 4 bases, the J end by 3 bases, with 16 bases between. The CDR3 loop spans 15 amino acids. Germline V CDR1 and CDR2: DFQATT, SNEGSKA (reference sequence). The CDR3 region is CSATDVGSFYNEQFF. For the CDR3, the DNA is TGCAGTGCTACCGATGTAGGATCCTTCTACAATGAGCAGTTCTTC.

V is TRBV11-2 and J is TRBJ2-5; D possibly corresponds to TRBD2 (6 bases). The CDR3 covers 16 residues. V was clipped by 5 bases and J by 2 bases, with 18 bases between them. The germline gives CDR1 SGHAT, CDR2 FQNNGV. In DNA, the CDR3 is TGTGCCAGCAGCACAGTGGGGAGCGGGCGGCAAGAGACCCAGTACTTC. Translation gives CASSTVGSGRQETQYF.

Comment on this clonotype: A clone one base away is much larger, so this may be a read error. This chain joins TRBV6-5 and TRBJ1-2, with a possible D match to TRBD1 (5 bases). Germline-derived CDR1 and CDR2 are MNHEY and SVGAGI. The CDR3 runs to 12 residues. The CDR3 is CANSYGTGGYTF. DNA for the CDR3: TGTGCCAACAGTTATGGGACGGGAGGCTACACCTTC.